A single sample is the source of the 5 T cell receptor beta chains below, sequenced in a study of a mutant IDH1 vaccine in newly diagnosed glioma. Noted time point: week 23, last vaccination. The vaccine gave 300 ug of a 20-mer mutant IDH1 peptide subcutaneously per dose. Which antigens these TCRs recognize remains unknown. Here immunoSEQ multiplex PCR was the method, and the copy in TCRdb shows in-frame clones only, minus some. The sample has 30,000 to 40,000 clones; approximately 80% are singletons. The sample in question was PBMCs, obtained from a glioma patient whose treatment included an IDH1 peptide vaccine. These receptors all come from a man between 40 and 49 years old with glioma.

This clone is medium-sized within its sample. The genes are TRBV7-9 and TRBJ1-3, with 8 bases that match TRBD1. The junction had 14 bases not matched to a gene; V was cut back by 4 bases and J by 0 bases. In germline, CDR1 is SEHNR, CDR2 FQNEAQ (reference sequence). This CDR3 comprises 19 residues. CDR3 loop: CASSSPAGTGSYSGNTIYF. For the CDR3, the DNA is TGTGCCAGCAGCTCCCCAGCCGGGACAGGTTCCTACTCTGGAAACACCATATATTTT.

The rearrangement links TRBV5-5 to TRBJ2-5; D possibly matches TRBD1 or TRBD2 (5 bases each). Gene TRBJ2-7 matches the end of the DNA better, so the J call may be wrong. The length of the CDR3 is 14 residues. The germline V gene has CDR1 SGHKS and CDR2 YYEKEE (reference sequence). CDR3 residues: CASSLGDGFYEQYF. In DNA, the CDR3 is TGTGCCAGCAGCTTAGGGGACGGTTTCTACGAGCAGTACTTC.

The chain joins TRBV7-2 to TRBJ2-3; 7 bases align to TRBD2. The V gene's germline CDR1 is SGHTA and CDR2 FQGNSA. CDR3 length: 16 residues. V lost 3 bases to trimming and J lost 4 bases; unmatched junction nucleotides: 10. CDR3: CASSLSGGNWADTQYF. CDR3 nucleotide sequence: TGTGCCAGCAGCTTGTCGGGGGGAAATTGGGCAGATACGCAGTATTTT. The full variable domain, with the rest looked up from reference TRBV7-2 and TRBJ2-3, is GAGVSQSPSNKVTEKGKDVELRCDPISGHTALYWYRQSLGQGLEFLIYFQGNSAPDKSGLPSDRFSAERTGGSVSTLTIQRTQQEDSAVYLCASSLSGGNWADTQYFGPGTRLTVL.

V usage is TRBV7-6 and J usage is TRBJ1-5; 10 nucleotides align to TRBD1. Germline trimming cut 5 bases from V and 8 bases from J; bases unmatched to any gene: 9. Germline V gene sequence: CDR1 SGHVS, CDR2 FNYEAQ. This CDR3 comprises 15 residues. The CDR3 coding sequence is TGTGCCAGCAGCCTGCGGACAGGGGGGGATAAGCCCCAGCATTTT. Amino acid sequence: CASSLRTGGDKPQHF. The entire variable domain, with the rest obtained from reference TRBV7-6 and TRBJ1-5, is as follows: GAGVSQSPRYKVTKRGQDVALRCDPISGHVSLYWYRQALGQGPEFLTYFNYEAQQDKSGLPNDRFSAERPEGSISTLTIQRTEQRDSAMYRCASSLRTGGDKPQHFGDGTRLSIL.

The genes are TRBV6-5 and TRBJ2-3, with no clear D. This CDR3 spans 11 amino acids. V gave up 7 bases and J gave up 2 bases, with 4 bases separating them. The germline gives CDR1 MNHEY, CDR2 SVGAGI. This chain's CDR3 is CASTNTDTQYF. The CDR3 DNA reads TGTGCCAGCACCAACACAGATACGCAGTATTTT.